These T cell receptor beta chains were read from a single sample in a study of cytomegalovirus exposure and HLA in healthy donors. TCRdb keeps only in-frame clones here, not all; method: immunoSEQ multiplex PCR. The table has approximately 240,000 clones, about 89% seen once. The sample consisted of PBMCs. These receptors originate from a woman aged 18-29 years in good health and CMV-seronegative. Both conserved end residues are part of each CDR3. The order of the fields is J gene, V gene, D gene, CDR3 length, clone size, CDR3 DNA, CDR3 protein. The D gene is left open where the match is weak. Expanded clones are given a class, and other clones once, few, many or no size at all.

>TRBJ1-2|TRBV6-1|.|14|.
TGTGCCAGCAGTGTGAACATACTAAACTATGGCTACACCTTC
CASSVNILNYGYTF
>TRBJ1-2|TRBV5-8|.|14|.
TGTGCCAGCTGGTTAAAGTGGGGGGGAAGTGGCTACACCTTC
CASWLKWGGSGYTF
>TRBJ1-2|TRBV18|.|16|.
TGTGCCAGCTCACCACTGTCCGCGACAGAAGTTAATGGCTACACCTTC
CASSPLSATEVNGYTF
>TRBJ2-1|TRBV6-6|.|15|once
TGTGCCAGCAGCCACGAGGCGCGGAGTGGCAATGAGCAGTTCTTC
CASSHEARSGNEQFF
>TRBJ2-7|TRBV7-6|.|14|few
TGTGCCAGCAGCTTAGGGCGCGGATCCTACGAGCAGTACTTC
CASSLGRGSYEQYF
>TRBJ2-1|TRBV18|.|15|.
TGTGCCAGCTCACCAACGACAGGTGGACGGGGTGAGCAGTTCTTC
CASSPTTGGRGEQFF
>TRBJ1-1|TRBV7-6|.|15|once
TGTGCCAGCAGCTTAGAGCGTAACAGGGCGACTGAAGCTTTCTTT
CASSLERNRATEAFF
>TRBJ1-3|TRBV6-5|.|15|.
TGTGCCAGCTCTCGGACGGGGGGGGGTGGAAACACCATATATTTT
CASSRTGGGGNTIYF
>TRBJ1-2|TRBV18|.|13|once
TGTGCCAGCTCACCCGACAGCCATCAAGGCTACACCTTC
CASSPDSHQGYTF
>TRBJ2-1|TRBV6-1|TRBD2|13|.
TGTGCCAGCAGTAGCGGGGGGCACAATGAGCAGTTCTTC
CASSSGGHNEQFF
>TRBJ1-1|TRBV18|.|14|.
TGTGCCAGCTCACCTTTGCGGGGGAACACTGAAGCTTTCTTT
CASSPLRGNTEAFF
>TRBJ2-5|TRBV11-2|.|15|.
TGTGCCAGCAGCTTAGTTCCAGGGATCCAAGAGACCCAGTACTTC
CASSLVPGIQETQYF
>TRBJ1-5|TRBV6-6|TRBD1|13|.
TGTGCCAGCAGGTGGACAGGCGATCAGCCCCAGCATTTT
CASRWTGDQPQHF
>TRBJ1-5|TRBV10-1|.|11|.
TGCGCCAGCACCTTTAATCAGCCCCAGCATTTT
CASTFNQPQHF
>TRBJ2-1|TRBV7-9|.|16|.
TGTGCCAGCAGCGGGCTGGTAGCGAGCTCCTACAATGAGCAGTTCTTC
CASSGLVASSYNEQFF
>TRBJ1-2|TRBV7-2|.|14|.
TGTGCCAGCAGCCCAGAGGGGGGGAACTATGGCTACACCTTC
CASSPEGGNYGYTF
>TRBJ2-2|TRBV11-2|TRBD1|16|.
TGTGCCAGCAGCCCAAGGACAGGCCTCAATACCGGGGAGCTGTTTTTT
CASSPRTGLNTGELFF
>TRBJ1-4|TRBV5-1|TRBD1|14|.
TGCGCCAGCAGCACGACAGGGAGTAGTGAAAAACTGTTTTTT
CASSTTGSSEKLFF
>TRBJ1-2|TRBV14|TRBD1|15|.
TGTGCCAGCAGCCAACAGGGGGTACCTAACTATGGCTACACCTTC
CASSQQGVPNYGYTF
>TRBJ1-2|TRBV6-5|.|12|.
TGTGCCAGCAGCGGAGGTGGTTATGGCTACACCTTC
CASSGGGYGYTF
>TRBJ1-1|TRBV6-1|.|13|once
TGTGCCAGCAGAGGACACCTACTAAGTGAAGCTTTCTTT
CASRGHLLSEAFF
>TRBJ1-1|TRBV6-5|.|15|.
TGTGCCAGCAGTACGGGGGGGGCACGAAACACTGAAGCTTTCTTT
CASSTGGARNTEAFF
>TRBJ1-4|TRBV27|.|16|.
TGTGCCAGCAGCCGACTCCGGACGTCCGGGGATGAAAAACTGTTTTTT
CASSRLRTSGDEKLFF
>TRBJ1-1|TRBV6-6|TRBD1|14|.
TGTGCCAGCAGATCGGACAGGGGGATAACTGAAGCTTTCTTT
CASRSDRGITEAFF
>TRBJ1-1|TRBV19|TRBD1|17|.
TGTGCCAGTAGTGTTAGAACAGGGGGCGTCGGGTACACTGAAGCTTTCTTT
CASSVRTGGVGYTEAFF
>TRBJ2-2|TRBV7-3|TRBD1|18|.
TGTGCCAGCAGCCACAGGGGGGGGACAGGGAAGGGCACCGGGGAGCTGTTTTTT
CASSHRGGTGKGTGELFF
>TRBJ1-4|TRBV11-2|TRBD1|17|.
TGTGCCAGCAGCCCCACCGTCTGGACAGGGGGGAATGAAAAACTGTTTTTT
CASSPTVWTGGNEKLFF
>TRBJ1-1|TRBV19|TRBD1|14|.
TGTGCCAGTAGTATGAGAGGACAGGCCGAAGAAGCTTTCTTT
CASSMRGQAEEAFF
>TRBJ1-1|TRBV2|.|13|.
TGTGCCAGCAGTGGACAAATGAACACTGAAGCTTTCTTT
CASSGQMNTEAFF
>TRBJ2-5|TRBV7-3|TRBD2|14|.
TGTGCCAGCAGCCCAGGGAGGGGAGGAGAGACCCAGTACTTC
CASSPGRGGETQYF
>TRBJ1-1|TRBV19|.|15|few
TGTGCCAGTAGTATAGATGCGCGAGAGAACACTGAAGCTTTCTTT
CASSIDARENTEAFF
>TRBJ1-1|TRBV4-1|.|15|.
TGCGCCAGCAGCCAAGAGTTGGGGGGTACCCGGCCAGCTTTCTTT
CASSQELGGTRPAFF
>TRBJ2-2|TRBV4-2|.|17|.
TGTGCCAGCAGCCAAGATGGTACGCGCAAGAACACCGGGGAGCTGTTTTTT
CASSQDGTRKNTGELFF
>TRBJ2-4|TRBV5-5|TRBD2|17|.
TGTGCCAGCAGCTTGGAGACTAGCGGGTTTGGTCTTAACATTCAGTACTTC
CASSLETSGFGLNIQYF
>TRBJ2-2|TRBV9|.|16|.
TGTGCCAGCAGCGTAGTAGGAGGGATCAACACCGGGGAGCTGTTTTTT
CASSVVGGINTGELFF
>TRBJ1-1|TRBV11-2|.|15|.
TGTGCCAGCAGCTTAGTGATGGGGGGGACGAGAAGAGCTTTCTTT
CASSLVMGGTRRAFF
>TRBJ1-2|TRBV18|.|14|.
TGTGCCAGCTCAGCCGGGACAACTTTTCTGGGCTACACCTTC
CASSAGTTFLGYTF
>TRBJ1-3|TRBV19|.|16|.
TGTGCCAGTAGTCCCAGACAGGCAGCGACTGGAAACACCATATATTTT
CASSPRQAATGNTIYF